This TCR beta chain was identified in a study of blood T cell repertoires in COVID-19. The overall study: T cells, B-cell-depleted T cells, or PBMCs supplied cDNA or gDNA.

Original data processing: Nucleated cell counts were estimated from reference gene primer amplification. Repertoires were generated with immunoSEQ multiplex PCR, while TCRdb's copy carries only in-frame clones and drops some. That table supplies the V and J calls and clone size; D and trimming were determined from the DNA. This table has about half a million clones, 80% to 90% appearing once. In this sample, this clone turned up once. The CDR3 is 14 residues long. The V gene's germline CDR1 is SGDLS and CDR2 YYNGEE. Trimming removed 3 bases from V and 7 bases from J; junction bases left unmatched: 6. Ages ranged from about 18 to 100 years, with residence in about two dozen US areas. Cohorts were assigned according to the clinical history that participants reported.

The receptor was derived from a woman in her sixties or seventies who had recovered from COVID-19. This chain joins TRBV9 and TRBJ1-4; TRBD1 aligns across 7 bases. What was sequenced was PBMCs or T cells enriched from blood (not recorded which). CDR3 DNA: TGTGCCAGCAGCGAGGACAGGAGGGGTGAAAAACTGTTTTTT. Translation: CASSEDRRGEKLFF. The whole variable domain, remainder taken from reference TRBV9 and TRBJ1-4, is DSGVTQTPKHLITATGQRVTLRCSPRSGDLSVYWYQQSLDQGLQFLIQYYNGEERAKGNILERFSAQQFPDLHSELNLSSLELGDSALYFCASSEDRRGEKLFFGSGTQLSVL.